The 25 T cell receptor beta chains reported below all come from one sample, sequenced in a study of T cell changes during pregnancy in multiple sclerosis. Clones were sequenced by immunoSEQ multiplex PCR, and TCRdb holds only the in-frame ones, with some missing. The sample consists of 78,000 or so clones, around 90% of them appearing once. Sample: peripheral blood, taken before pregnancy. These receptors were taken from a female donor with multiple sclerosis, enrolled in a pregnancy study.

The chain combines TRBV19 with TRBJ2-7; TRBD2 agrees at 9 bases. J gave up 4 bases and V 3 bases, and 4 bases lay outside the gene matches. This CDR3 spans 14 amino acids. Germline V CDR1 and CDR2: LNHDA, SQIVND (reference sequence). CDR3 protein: CASSMTSGRYEQYF. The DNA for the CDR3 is TGTGCCAGTAGTATGACTAGCGGACGTTACGAGCAGTACTTC.

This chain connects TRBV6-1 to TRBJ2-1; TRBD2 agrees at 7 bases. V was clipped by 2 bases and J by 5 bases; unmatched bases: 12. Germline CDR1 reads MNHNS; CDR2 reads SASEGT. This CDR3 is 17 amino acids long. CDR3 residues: CASSEYFAGVGDNEQFF. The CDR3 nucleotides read TGTGCCAGCAGTGAATATTTCGCGGGAGTAGGGGACAATGAGCAGTTCTTC.

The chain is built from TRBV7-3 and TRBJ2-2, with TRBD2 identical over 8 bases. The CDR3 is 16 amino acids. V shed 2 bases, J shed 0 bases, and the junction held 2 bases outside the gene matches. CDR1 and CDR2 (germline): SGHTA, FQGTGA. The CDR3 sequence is CASSLQGLANTGELFF. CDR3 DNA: TGTGCCAGCAGCTTACAGGGACTAGCGAACACCGGGGAGCTGTTTTTT.

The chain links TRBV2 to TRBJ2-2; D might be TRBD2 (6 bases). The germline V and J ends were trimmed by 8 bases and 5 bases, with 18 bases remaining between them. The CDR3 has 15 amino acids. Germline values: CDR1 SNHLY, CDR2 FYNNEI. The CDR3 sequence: CASGPPGLLTGELFF. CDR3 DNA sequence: TGTGCCAGCGGACCCCCGGGACTCCTAACCGGGGAGCTGTTTTTT.

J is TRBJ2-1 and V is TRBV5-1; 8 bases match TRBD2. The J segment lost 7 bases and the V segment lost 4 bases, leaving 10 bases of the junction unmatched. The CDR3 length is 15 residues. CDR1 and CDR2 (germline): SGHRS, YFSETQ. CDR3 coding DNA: TGCGCCAGCAGCAGCGACAGCGGGAGAGGAAATGAGCAGTTCTTC. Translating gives CASSSDSGRGNEQFF.

CDR3 protein: CASSPGPAYEQYF. CDR3 nucleotide sequence: TGTGCCAGTAGCCCAGGTCCGGCCTACGAGCAGTACTTC. V is TRBV19 and J is TRBJ2-7; the D is unclear. This CDR3 has 13 residues. Trimming removed 6 bases from V and 2 bases from J, with 11 bases in between. Germline V gene data show CDR1 as LNHDA and CDR2 as SQIVND (reference sequence).

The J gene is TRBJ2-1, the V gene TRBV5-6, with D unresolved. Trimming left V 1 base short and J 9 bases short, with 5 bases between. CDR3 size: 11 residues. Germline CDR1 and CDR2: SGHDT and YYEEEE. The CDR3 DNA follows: TGTGCCAGCAGCTTGATTAGTGAGCAGTTCTTC. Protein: CASSLISEQFF.

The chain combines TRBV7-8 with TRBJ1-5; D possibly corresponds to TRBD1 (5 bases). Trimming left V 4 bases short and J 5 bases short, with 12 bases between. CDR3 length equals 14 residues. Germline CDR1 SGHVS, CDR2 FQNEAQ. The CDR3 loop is CASSSWGFDQPQHF. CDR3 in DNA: TGTGCCAGCAGCTCCTGGGGCTTTGATCAGCCCCAGCATTTT.

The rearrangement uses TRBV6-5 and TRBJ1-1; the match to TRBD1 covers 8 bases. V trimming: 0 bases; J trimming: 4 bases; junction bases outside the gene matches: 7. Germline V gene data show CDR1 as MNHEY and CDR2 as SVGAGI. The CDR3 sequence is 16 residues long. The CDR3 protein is CASSYSTGARGTEAFF. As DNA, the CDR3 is TGTGCCAGCAGTTACTCGACAGGGGCGAGGGGCACTGAAGCTTTCTTT.

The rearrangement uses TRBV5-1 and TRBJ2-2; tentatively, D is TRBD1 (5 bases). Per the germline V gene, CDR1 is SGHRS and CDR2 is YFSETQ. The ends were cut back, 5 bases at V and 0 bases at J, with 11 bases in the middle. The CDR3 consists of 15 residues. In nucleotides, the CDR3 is TGCGCCAGCAGACAGGACCCCGCGAACACCGGGGAGCTGTTTTTT. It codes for CASRQDPANTGELFF.

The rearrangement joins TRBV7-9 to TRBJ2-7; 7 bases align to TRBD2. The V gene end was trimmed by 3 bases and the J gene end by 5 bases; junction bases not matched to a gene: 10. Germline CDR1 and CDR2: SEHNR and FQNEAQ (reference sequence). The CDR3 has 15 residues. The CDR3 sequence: CASSFWGVAGDEQYF. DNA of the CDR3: TGTGCCAGCAGCTTCTGGGGAGTAGCGGGTGACGAGCAGTACTTC.

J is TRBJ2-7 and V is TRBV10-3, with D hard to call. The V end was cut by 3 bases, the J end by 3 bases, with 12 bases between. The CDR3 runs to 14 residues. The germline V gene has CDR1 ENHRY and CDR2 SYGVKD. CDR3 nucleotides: TGTGCCATCAGTGATGTTGGGCAGAACTACGAGCAGTACTTC. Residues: CAISDVGQNYEQYF.

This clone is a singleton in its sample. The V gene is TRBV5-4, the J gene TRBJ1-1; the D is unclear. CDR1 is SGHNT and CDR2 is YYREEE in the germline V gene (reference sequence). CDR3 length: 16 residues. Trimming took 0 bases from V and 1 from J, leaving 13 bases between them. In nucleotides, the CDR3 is TGTGCCAGCAGCTTGGGAGTCGACACTCCGAACACTGAAGCTTTCTTT. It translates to CASSLGVDTPNTEAFF.

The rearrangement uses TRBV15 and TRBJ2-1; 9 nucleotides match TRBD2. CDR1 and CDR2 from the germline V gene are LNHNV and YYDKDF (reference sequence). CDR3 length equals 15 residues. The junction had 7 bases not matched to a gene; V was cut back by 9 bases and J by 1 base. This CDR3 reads CATRSGSISYNEQFF. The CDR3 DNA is TGTGCCACTCGTAGCGGGAGTATTTCCTACAATGAGCAGTTCTTC.

CDR3 nucleotide sequence: TGTGCCAGCAGTGAAGCTCTGCGACTGATCTCTGGAAACACCATATATTTT. Translating gives CASSEALRLISGNTIYF. This chain links TRBV6-1 with TRBJ1-3; D gene uncertain. The CDR3 sequence is 17 residues long. Germline V gene sequence: CDR1 MNHNS, CDR2 SASEGT. Trimming took 0 bases from V and 0 from J, leaving 12 bases between them.

The CDR3 nucleotides are TGTGCCAGCTCACCTCGGGCTCCCACCGGGACAGGCATCTACGAGCAGTACTTC. It yields the protein CASSPRAPTGTGIYEQYF. This sequence joins TRBV18 and TRBJ2-7, with TRBD1 identical over 8 bases. With V trimmed by 3 bases and J by 3 bases, 16 bases remained unmatched. The CDR3 is 18 amino acids. Germline CDR1 and CDR2: KGHSH and LQKENI.

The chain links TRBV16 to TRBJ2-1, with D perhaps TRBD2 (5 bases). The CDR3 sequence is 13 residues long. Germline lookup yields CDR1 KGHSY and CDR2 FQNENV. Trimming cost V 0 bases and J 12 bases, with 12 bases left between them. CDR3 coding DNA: TGTGCCAGCAGCCAATCATTGCGAGGAGGGCAGTTCTTC. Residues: CASSQSLRGGQFF.

This chain's CDR3 is CASSQGSGTNEKLFF. The CDR3 nucleotides are TGTGCCAGCAGTCAGGGGTCCGGGACTAATGAAAAACTGTTTTTT. The chain links TRBV7-9 to TRBJ1-4; possibly TRBD1 for D (6 bases). Trimming pared 6 bases from V and 2 bases from J, leaving 13 bases between. Germline-derived CDR1 and CDR2 are SEHNR and FQNEAQ (reference sequence). The CDR3 has 15 amino acids.

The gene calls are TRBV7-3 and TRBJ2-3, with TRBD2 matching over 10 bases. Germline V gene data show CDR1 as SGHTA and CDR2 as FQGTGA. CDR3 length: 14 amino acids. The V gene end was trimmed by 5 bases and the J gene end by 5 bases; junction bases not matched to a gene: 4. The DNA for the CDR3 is TGTGCCAGCAGCCTAGCGGGAGCAATAGATACGCAGTATTTT. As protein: CASSLAGAIDTQYF.

The DNA of the CDR3 is TGTGCCAGTAGTATTTCCGGGACAGGGATGAATCAGCCCCAGCATTTT. The encoded protein is CASSISGTGMNQPQHF. The chain combines TRBV19 with TRBJ1-5, with 9 bases lining up with TRBD1. The junction had 7 bases not matched to a gene; V was cut back by 3 bases and J by 4 bases. CDR1 LNHDA and CDR2 SQIVND come from the germline V gene (reference sequence). CDR3 length: 16 amino acids.

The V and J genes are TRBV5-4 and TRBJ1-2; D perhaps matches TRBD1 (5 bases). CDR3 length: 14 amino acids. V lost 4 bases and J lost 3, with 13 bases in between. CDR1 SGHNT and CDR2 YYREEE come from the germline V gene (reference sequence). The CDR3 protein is CASSEGERYYGYTF. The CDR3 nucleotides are TGTGCCAGCAGCGAAGGGGAACGGTACTATGGCTACACCTTC.

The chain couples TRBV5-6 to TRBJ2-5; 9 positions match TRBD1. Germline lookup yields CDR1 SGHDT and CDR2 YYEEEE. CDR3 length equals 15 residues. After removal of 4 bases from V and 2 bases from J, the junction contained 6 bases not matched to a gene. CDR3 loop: CASSGTGRYQETQYF. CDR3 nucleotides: TGTGCCAGCAGCGGGACAGGGCGTTATCAAGAGACCCAGTACTTC.

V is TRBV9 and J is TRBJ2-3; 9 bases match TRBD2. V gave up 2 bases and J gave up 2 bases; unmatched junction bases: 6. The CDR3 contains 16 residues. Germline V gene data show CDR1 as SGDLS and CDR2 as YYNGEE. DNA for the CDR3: TGTGCCAGCAGCGTCGGGACTAGCAGCCACACAGATACGCAGTATTTT. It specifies CASSVGTSSHTDTQYF.

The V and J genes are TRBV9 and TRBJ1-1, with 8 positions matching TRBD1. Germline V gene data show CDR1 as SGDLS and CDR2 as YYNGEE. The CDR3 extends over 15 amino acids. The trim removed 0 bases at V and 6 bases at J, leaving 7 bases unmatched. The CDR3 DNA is TGTGCCAGCAGCGTAGGAGGACAGGGTGTCCCTGAAGCTTTCTTT. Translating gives CASSVGGQGVPEAFF.

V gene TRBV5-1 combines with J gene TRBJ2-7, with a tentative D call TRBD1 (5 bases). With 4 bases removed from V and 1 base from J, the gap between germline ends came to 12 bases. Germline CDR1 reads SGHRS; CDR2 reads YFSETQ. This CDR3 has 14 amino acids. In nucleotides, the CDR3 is TGCGCCAGCAGCCTTAGTCAGGGTTCCTACGAGCAGTACTTC. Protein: CASSLSQGSYEQYF.